This entry is about one T cell receptor beta chain. Its antigen is not known. The data derive from a study of cytomegalovirus exposure and HLA in healthy donors. Study-wide results and limits: One variant, a missense change in DCLRE1C, was linked in a later analysis to TCR beta V- and J-gene trimming. Exclusion applied to some V segments, including TRBV6-2 and TRBV6-3, as they were indistinguishable. In a later analysis, HLA-C alleles had the fewest associated TCRs, DRB1 alleles the most. Reports state that TCR beta sequences accurately predicted most subjects' HLA-A and HLA-B alleles.

Primers: 60 Vbeta forward and 13 Jbeta reverse. Profiled with immunoSEQ multiplex PCR; TCRdb holds only in-frame clones, not every one. The sample yields some 130,000 clones, 75% to 80% seen once. Germline CDR1 SGHTS, CDR2 YDEGEE. The V end was cut by 4 bases, the J end by 4 bases, with 14 bases between. The CDR3 sequence is 15 residues long. The chain combines TRBV5-8 with TRBJ1-4; D may be TRBD1 (6 bases). Sequenced material: PBMCs. This TCR came from a male donor in good health and CMV-seronegative. CDR3 sequence (DNA): TGTGCCAGCAGCCAGGGGACGGCCGATAATGAAAAACTGTTTTTT. This gives the protein CASSQGTADNEKLFF.